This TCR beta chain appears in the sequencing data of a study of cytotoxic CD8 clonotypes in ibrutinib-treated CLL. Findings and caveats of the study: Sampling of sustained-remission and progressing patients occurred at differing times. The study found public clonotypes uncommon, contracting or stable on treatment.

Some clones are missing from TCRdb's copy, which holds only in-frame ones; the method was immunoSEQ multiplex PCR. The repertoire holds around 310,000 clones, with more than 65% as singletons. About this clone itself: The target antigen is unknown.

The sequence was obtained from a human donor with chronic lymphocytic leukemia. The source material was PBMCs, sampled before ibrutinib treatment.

This CDR3 reads CAWTRGMADTQYF. For the CDR3, the DNA is TGTGCCTGGACCAGGGGGATGGCAGATACGCAGTATTTT. The chain links TRBV30 to TRBJ2-3; 7 nucleotides align to TRBD1. Germline-derived CDR1 and CDR2 are GTSNPN and SVGIG (reference sequence). CDR3 size: 13 residues. The junction had 5 bases not matched to a gene; V was cut back by 4 bases and J by 4 bases.